The 9 T cell receptor beta chains below were found in one sample sequenced in a study of blood T cell repertoires in COVID-19. Assay: immunoSEQ multiplex PCR; the TCRdb copy retains only in-frame clones and omits some. This table has about 69,000 clones, around 79% appearing once. The sequencing sample was made of peripheral blood. All receptors derive from a man in his fifties or sixties with acute or convalescent COVID-19.

The chain combines TRBV19 with TRBJ2-1, with D maybe TRBD1 (5 bases). Germline V gene data show CDR1 as LNHDA and CDR2 as SQIVND (reference sequence). This CDR3 contains 13 residues. V was shortened by 4 bases and J by 6 bases, with 10 bases between the two germline ends. The chain's CDR3 is CASSTQGFNEQFF. The CDR3 nucleotides read TGTGCCAGTAGTACGCAGGGTTTCAATGAGCAGTTCTTC.

The chain links TRBV14 to TRBJ1-3; TRBD1 is a possible D gene (6 bases). Trimming pared 2 bases from V and 5 bases from J, leaving 10 bases between. The CDR3 spans 14 residues. CDR1 is SGHDN, CDR2 FVKESK, per germline. The CDR3 DNA reads as TGTGCCAGCAGCCAATATGGGACAAGAAACACCATATATTTT. Residues: CASSQYGTRNTIYF. Supplemented by reference TRBV14 and TRBJ1-3, the full variable domain reads EAGVTQFPSHSVIEKGQTVTLRCDPISGHDNLYWYRRVMGKEIKFLLHFVKESKQDESGMPNNRFLAERTGGTYSTLKVQPAELEDSGVYFCASSQYGTRNTIYFGEGSWLTVV.

Only one count was recorded for this clone. The chain links TRBV14 to TRBJ1-3; D perhaps matches TRBD1 (6 bases). V lost 1 base and J lost 9, with 10 bases in between. The CDR3 is made up of 13 amino acids. The germline CDR1 and CDR2 sequences are SGHDN and FVKESK. In nucleotides, the CDR3 is TGTGCCAGCAGCCAAGCAGGGGTTACCACCATATATTTT. This encodes CASSQAGVTTIYF.

The chain employs TRBV7-8 and TRBJ1-2, with 8 bases that match TRBD1. Unmatched junction bases numbered 5, after V lost 1 base and J lost 4 bases. The V gene's germline CDR1 is SGHVS and CDR2 FQNEAQ. The CDR3 is 15 amino acids. The CDR3 reads CASSLGAGGSYGYTF. As DNA, the CDR3 is TGTGCCAGCAGCTTAGGGGCAGGGGGCAGCTATGGCTACACCTTC.

This clone turned up a few times. The V and J genes are TRBV5-4 and TRBJ1-1, with D possibly being TRBD1 (5 bases). This CDR3 has 15 amino acids. Germline loops: CDR1 SGHNT, CDR2 YYREEE (reference sequence). V shed 2 bases and J shed 1 base, with 12 bases lying between them. For the CDR3, the DNA is TGTGCCAGCAGCTTCCTGGTAACAGGGAACACTGAAGCTTTCTTT. It translates to CASSFLVTGNTEAFF.

This chain links TRBV9 with TRBJ1-1, with D possibly TRBD1 on 5 matching bases. Germline assignment: CDR1 SGDLS and CDR2 YYNGEE. V gave up 2 bases and J gave up 7 bases, with 15 bases separating them. This CDR3 region has 14 residues. In DNA form, the CDR3 reads TGTGCCAGCAGCGTCTCCCAGGGTACAGATGAAGCTTTCTTT. Encoded protein: CASSVSQGTDEAFF.

This clone was seen a single time. V and J are TRBV18 and TRBJ2-3; D may be TRBD1 (6 bases). There are 15 residues in the CDR3. V shed 1 base and J shed 1 base, with 9 bases lying between them. Germline V gene lookup returns CDR1 KGHSH and CDR2 LQKENI. The CDR3: CASSPRAGGTDTQYF. As DNA, the CDR3 is TGTGCCAGCTCACCACGGGCAGGGGGCACAGATACGCAGTATTTT.

This chain joins TRBV27 and TRBJ1-4, with 7 bases that match TRBD1. Germline V lookup: CDR1 MNHEY, CDR2 SMNVEV (reference sequence). Trimming removed 6 bases from V and 8 bases from J; junction bases left unmatched: 9. There are 14 residues in the CDR3. The chain's CDR3 is CASRVDRRGEKLFF. CDR3 in DNA: TGTGCCAGCAGGGTGGACAGGAGGGGGGAAAAACTGTTTTTT. Together with reference TRBV27 and TRBJ1-4, the CDR3 gives the full variable domain: EAQVTQNPRYLITVTGKKLTVTCSQNMNHEYMSWYRQDPGLGLRQIYYSMNVEVTDKGDVPEGYKVSRKEKRNFPLILESPSPNQTSLYFCASRVDRRGEKLFFGSGTQLSVL.

The rearrangement uses TRBV18 and TRBJ2-7; the D gene is possibly TRBD1 (6 bases). The CDR3 runs 17 residues. CDR1 is KGHSH, CDR2 LQKENI, per germline. V was cut by 2 bases and J by 0 bases, with 17 bases left in between. CDR3 protein: CASSPSLTGSHSYEQYF. The CDR3 nucleotides read TGTGCCAGCTCACCATCGCTTACAGGGTCCCACTCCTACGAGCAGTACTTC.